These T cell receptor beta chains were read from a single sample in a study of radiation and T cells in renal cell carcinoma. Here immunoSEQ multiplex PCR was the method, and the copy in TCRdb shows in-frame clones only, minus some. The sample contains some 150,000 clones, approximately 86% of which appear only once. Sequencing was performed on blood, taken from a patient whose treatment included radiotherapy and nephrectomy. These receptors all come from a woman between 45 and 65 years old with renal cell carcinoma. Each CDR3 is given without its conserved first and last residue.

TRBV6-6	ASSEREAGGSPLH
TRBV30	AWTGLHTGELF
TRBV2	ARGGDRNSPLH
TRBV29-1	SVDDRGAAF
TRBV19	ASGQGYDYGYT
TRBV30	AWSRRGNQPQH
TRBV7-9	ASSLWGGQRETQY
TRBV7-8	ASSILLRQDNYGYT
TRBV6-1	ASSGGYRVGENIQY
TRBV7-3	ASSLQGSTEAF
TRBV6-5	ASSSRRSSGNTIY
TRBV20-1	NPTLIGAQY
TRBV19	ASSILAGTASTDTQY
TRBV6-1	ASSGSGTLDSPLH
TRBV10-3	AISEYGDTGELF
TRBV5-8	ASSWVMGGANTIY
TRBV19	ASSIVGGSSGANVLT
TRBV30	AWNRDRSSYNSPLH
TRBV5-4	ASSLGGGQPHTDTQY
TRBV2	ASTLGRGASGNTIY
TRBV27	ARSPQGAGETQY
TRBV5-4	ASSARGGVITEAF
TRBV2	ASSDGTVANEKLF
TRBV2	ASSEALGQPNSPLH
TRBV10-3	AMGQGAGYTEAF
TRBV10-3	AISEFGSSNQPQH
TRBV7-9	ASSLRGKPQH
TRBV4-1	ASKMGLSTDTQY
TRBV14	ASSHGHGANYGYT
TRBV9	ASSVGGDTQY
TRBV18	ASSPRKTGFYGYT
TRBV7-8	ASSSGLGSEQF
TRBV11-1	ASSLGGGAVYEQY
TRBV9	ASSVRNSGNTIY
TRBV27	ASSFGRSGEQY
TRBV7-9	ASSLSGTPSTEAF
TRBV18	ASSLPGQHFSGNTIY
TRBV7-2	ASSLHMNTEAF
TRBV6-6	ASSPTGGSNEKLF
TRBV12-5	ASGRDRLSNQPQH
TRBV5-5	ASSLNYHGNTIY
TRBV18	ASSMTGYGTEAF
TRBV9	ASSARVFSDTQY
TRBV7-9	ASSLRLRDEQY
TRBV5-1	ASSGRQGVKNTEAF
TRBV10-1	ASSEKVAGGNNEQF
TRBV7-9	ASSLPGEETQY
TRBV30	AWSIGGVYEQY
TRBV5-6	ASSFWSEKLF
TRBV28	ASSPWTGGVYSPLH
TRBV5-1	ASSSTDITPGNTEAF
TRBV6-5	ASSFGLGDGYT
TRBV18	ASSPNSLEGNTIY
TRBV7-2	ASSLVDGLVF
TRBV2	ASKKENGYT
TRBV18	ASSPDYLETQY
TRBV6-5	ASSTTGGREKLF
TRBV6-1	ASSEWGRAGYEQY
TRBV30	AWSGGGTDTQY